This T cell receptor beta chain is drawn from a study of T cell clones after liver transplantation. Study-wide points: In a couple of subjects, few donor cells limited the measurable donor-reactive repertoire.

J gave up 6 bases and V 7 bases, and 14 bases lay outside the gene matches. The CDR3 has 16 residues. Germline V gene sequence: CDR1 SNHLY, CDR2 FYNNEI. Sorting of unstimulated PBMCs yielded separate CD3+CD4+ and CD3+CD8+ fractions. A note on this clone: Its antigen is not identified.

TCRdb's copy holds only in-frame clones and misses some; the assay was immunoSEQ multiplex PCR. This sample yields around 110,000 clones, of which approximately 90% are seen a single time; around 0.86% belongs to the top ten. The specimen was CD4+ T cells from blood, collected 12 months after liver transplant. The chain uses TRBV2 and TRBJ2-7; 11 nucleotides line up with TRBD2. The receptor was derived from a human patient who received a liver transplant. The T cells may partly be graft donor cells. In DNA form, the CDR3 reads TGTGCCAGCACCAGGAGCACGTGGCTAGCGGGAGGCGAGCAGTACTTC. Translating gives CASTRSTWLAGGEQYF.